This T cell receptor beta chain is drawn from a study of T cells in narcolepsy. Study-wide background: Healthy controls were enrolled alongside patients with narcolepsy type 1 or type 2. Findings and limits, study-wide: Same-patient CSF and blood CD4+ T cell clonotypes included HCRT-specific and TRIB2-specific autoreactive ones.

This clone was detected once. Its antigen is unidentified. CDR1 and CDR2 (germline): LNHDA, SQIVND (reference sequence). The CDR3 runs 15 residues. The germline V and J ends were trimmed by 10 bases and 5 bases, with 24 bases remaining between them. Assay used: immunoSEQ multiplex PCR; TCRdb lists only in-frame clones, some missing. The table has some 15,000 clones, roughly two thirds seen once. The sample consisted of CD45RA- memory CD8+ T cells from PBMCs. The V call is TRBV19, the J call TRBJ2-7; D may match TRBD1 or TRBD2 (7 bases each). This clonotype was sampled from a human donor with narcolepsy. CDR3 coding DNA: TGTGCCACAGGGGGGATGGCGGGAGCCCCCAACGAGCAGTACTTC. Translated: CATGGMAGAPNEQYF.